The rows below give T cell receptor beta chains drawn from one sample of a study. TCRdb itself ran the 5' RACE reads through MiXCR, one entry per CDR3 protein. The data contain around 33,000 distinct CDR3 sequences, roughly a quarter of them seen just once; the ten biggest clones take up around 4.7%. The sample taken for sequencing was memory CD4+ T cells sorted from blood. These TCRs come from a female donor with breast cancer. The CDR3 runs from the conserved cysteine through the conserved F or W. D genes are given only for firm matches. Not all rows give a size; the values are once, few, many and, for expanded clones, a class.

V gene,clone size,J gene,D gene,CDR3 DNA,CDR3 protein
TRBV6-1,-,TRBJ2-2,-,TGTGCCAGTGTACCAAGTCCGAACACCGGGGAGCTGTTTTTT,CASVPSPNTGELFF
TRBV7-2,-,TRBJ2-1,-,TGTGCCAGCAGCTTACCGCCCTGGCATGAGCAGTTCTTC,CASSLPPWHEQFF
TRBV27,medium-sized,TRBJ2-7,-,TGTGCCAGCAGTTTAGTGGGGTACGAGCAGTACTTC,CASSLVGYEQYF
TRBV4-1,few,TRBJ1-4,-,TGCGCCAGCAGTCTAGGGCAGCCCGGGTTTGAAAAACTGTTTTTT,CASSLGQPGFEKLFF
TRBV9,-,TRBJ1-4,TRBD1,TGTGCCAGCAGCCTAGAGGAGTCGGACAGGGGAGGAAAACTGTTTTTT,CASSLEESDRGGKLFF
TRBV7-9,many,TRBJ1-4,-,TGTGCCAGCAGCCTCGCCAGGTCCAATGAAAAACTGTTTTTT,CASSLARSNEKLFF
TRBV9,-,TRBJ2-7,TRBD1,TGTGCCAGCAGCGTAGCTCGGGACAGTTCTAAGCAGTACTTC,CASSVARDSSKQYF
TRBV27,-,TRBJ2-2,-,TGTGCCAGCAGTTTCTTGCCCGGGGAGCTGTTTTTT,CASSFLPGELFF
TRBV10-1,many,TRBJ2-2,-,TGCGCCAGCAGTCGGGGGCCAGGCGGGGAGCTGTTTTTT,CASSRGPGGELFF
TRBV6-2/TRBV6-3,many,TRBJ2-5,TRBD2,TGTGCCAGCAGCACCCGAACCCTAGCGGGCCGGGAGACCCAGTACTTC,CASSTRTLAGRETQYF